The present entry profiles one TCR beta chain with its context. This sample is drawn from a study of shared clonotypes between healthy human individuals. Measured with immunoSEQ multiplex PCR; TCRdb has only the in-frame clones, and not every one. The sample holds some 2 million clones, roughly 95% seen once. This receptor was taken from a man aged 18 to 30 in good health. Material for sequencing was naive CD4+ T cells sorted from blood. The subset was: CD45RA+ positively selected.

CDR3 in amino acids: CASSLEGPGQGYTEAFF. Here the CDR3 DNA reads TGCGCCAGCAGCTTGGAGGGGCCGGGACAGGGATACACTGAAGCTTTCTTT. The chain couples TRBV5-1 to TRBJ1-1; 9 bases agree with TRBD1. V dropped 0 bases and J dropped 3; count of bases not matched to a gene: 9. This CDR3 spans 17 amino acids. Germline lookup yields CDR1 SGHRS and CDR2 YFSETQ. The full variable domain, with the rest looked up from reference TRBV5-1 and TRBJ1-1, is KAGVTQTPRYLIKTRGQQVTLSCSPISGHRSVSWYQQTPGQGLQFLFEYFSETQRNKGNFPGRFSGRQFSNSRSEMNVSTLELGDSALYLCASSLEGPGQGYTEAFFGQGTRLTVV.